Shown below are 15 T cell receptor beta chains from a single sample sequenced in a study of T cell responses to AZD1222 COVID-19 vaccine. Using immunoSEQ multiplex PCR, the repertoire was profiled, and TCRdb retains in-frame clones only, with some absent. The sample yields over 120,000 clones, more than 90% seen once. The sequencing used peripheral blood, collected on day 0 of AZD1222 vaccination. All receptors derive from an adult in good health.

CDR3 coding DNA: TGTGCCAGCAGCTTGAGTCAGGGACGGGAGCAGTACTTC. This sequence encodes CASSLSQGREQYF. The chain recombines TRBV7-9 with TRBJ2-7; D is tentatively TRBD1 or TRBD2 (5 bases each). V lost 3 bases, J lost 7 bases, and 13 bases lay in between. This CDR3 region has 13 residues. CDR1 SEHNR and CDR2 FQNEAQ come from the germline V gene (reference sequence).

The chain has TRBV5-1 and TRBJ1-1, with 9 bases matching TRBD1. The CDR3 is 15 amino acids. V was pared by 4 bases and J by 0 bases, with 4 bases of the junction left unmatched. Per germline, CDR1 SGHRS and CDR2 YFSETQ. The CDR3 region is CASSNGQGMNTEAFF. CDR3 nucleotides: TGCGCCAGCAGCAACGGACAGGGGATGAACACTGAAGCTTTCTTT.

The chain uses TRBV4-1 and TRBJ2-1, with TRBD2 matching over 7 bases. This CDR3 comprises 16 residues. Germline CDR1 MGHRA, CDR2 YSYEKL. V was pared by 1 base and J by 3 bases, with 6 bases of the junction left unmatched. CDR3 residues: CASSQAGGLNYNEQFF. CDR3 nucleotides: TGCGCCAGCAGCCAAGCGGGGGGACTAAACTACAATGAGCAGTTCTTC.

The chain has TRBV3-1 (or the pseudogene TRBV3-2) and TRBJ2-1; D is uncertain. CDR3 length: 12 residues. V was cut by 2 bases and J by 8 bases, with 7 bases left in between. The germline CDR1 and CDR2 sequences are LGHDT and YNNKEL (reference sequence). The CDR3 DNA sequence: TGTGCCAGCAGCCAATTAGGTGATGAGCAGTTCTTC. It encodes CASSQLGDEQFF.

This clone was counted once. The CDR3 here is CASSQVRGSYTDTQYF. Written as DNA, the CDR3 is TGCGCCAGCAGCCAAGTACGTGGGAGCTACACAGATACGCAGTATTTT. The V call is TRBV4-1, the J call TRBJ2-3; weak D call: TRBD2 (5 bases). The germline V gene encodes CDR1 MGHRA and CDR2 YSYEKL. The CDR3 sequence is 16 residues long. The ends were cut back, 1 base at V and 2 bases at J, with 13 bases in the middle.

The CDR3 sequence: CASSYGRWNTEAFF. The CDR3 DNA reads TGTGCCAGCAGTTACGGGCGTTGGAACACTGAAGCTTTCTTT. This sequence joins TRBV6-5 and TRBJ1-1; D uncertain. The CDR3 spans 14 residues. V lost 2 bases and J 1 base, leaving 8 bases between the germline ends. Looked up from germline, CDR1 is MNHEY and CDR2 is SVGAGI.

The chain employs TRBV9 and TRBJ2-3, with 11 nucleotides matching TRBD2. This CDR3 has 20 amino acids. V trimming: 0 bases; J trimming: 3 bases; junction bases outside the gene matches: 15. Germline V CDR1 and CDR2: SGDLS, YYNGEE. The CDR3 region has the DNA TGTGCCAGCAGCGTAGTCGTACTAGCGGGAGAGAAGGAACGGACAGATACGCAGTATTTT. It translates to CASSVVVLAGEKERTDTQYF.

This sequence joins TRBV5-1 and TRBJ1-2; no reliable D call. This CDR3 spans 11 amino acids. Germline values: CDR1 SGHRS, CDR2 YFSETQ. V lost 4 bases and J lost 10, with 11 bases in between. The CDR3 sequence is CASSADRYYTF. The CDR3 nucleotides are TGCGCCAGCAGCGCAGACCGATACTACACCTTC. Full variable domain (missing parts from reference TRBV5-1 and TRBJ1-2): KAGVTQTPRYLIKTRGQQVTLSCSPISGHRSVSWYQQTPGQGLQFLFEYFSETQRNKGNFPGRFSGRQFSNSRSEMNVSTLELGDSALYLCASSADRYYTFGSGTRLTVV.

This clone was counted between two and nine times. The J gene is TRBJ2-7, the V gene TRBV18; TRBD2 matches at 9 bases. V was pared by 2 bases and J by 1 base, with 3 bases of the junction left unmatched. The CDR3 sequence is 15 residues long. Germline lookup yields CDR1 KGHSH and CDR2 LQKENI. The chain's CDR3 is CASSPIAGASYEQYF. The CDR3 nucleotides are TGTGCCAGCTCACCAATAGCGGGAGCGTCCTACGAGCAGTACTTC.

The chain uses TRBV13 and TRBJ2-2; D remains unclear. Between the trimmed V and J ends, which lost 1 base and 1 base, there was a span of 1 base. The CDR3 loop spans 13 amino acids. Germline loops: CDR1 PRHDT, CDR2 FYEKMQ (reference sequence). The CDR3 DNA follows: TGTGCCAGCAGCTTAGAGAACACCGGGGAGCTGTTTTTT. Amino acids: CASSLENTGELFF. Using reference TRBV13 and TRBJ2-2 for the parts outside the CDR3, the full variable domain is AAGVIQSPRHLIKEKRETATLKCYPIPRHDTVYWYQQGPGQDPQFLISFYEKMQSDKGSIPDRFSAQQFSDYHSELNMSSLELGDSALYFCASSLENTGELFFGEGSRLTVL.

This clone was seen just once. The chain is built from TRBV4-2 and TRBJ2-3, with TRBD2 matching 12 bases. Germline V lookup: CDR1 LGHNA, CDR2 YNFKEQ. This CDR3 comprises 18 residues. Trimming removed 2 bases from V and 0 bases from J; junction bases left unmatched: 6. This CDR3 is CASSQMSLAGGSTDTQYF. CDR3 nucleotide sequence: TGTGCCAGCAGCCAAATGTCCCTAGCGGGGGGGAGCACAGATACGCAGTATTTT.

The chain links TRBV7-2 to TRBJ2-7; unclear D gene. V lost 1 base to trimming and J lost 0 bases, with 7 bases between them. Germline V gene sequence: CDR1 SGHTA, CDR2 FQGNSA. This CDR3 comprises 14 residues. CDR3 sequence: CASSLDFSSYEQYF. CDR3 sequence (DNA): TGTGCCAGCAGCTTAGACTTTAGCTCCTACGAGCAGTACTTC.

The chain couples TRBV11-2 to TRBJ2-2; D possibly corresponds to TRBD1 (6 bases). The CDR3 loop spans 13 amino acids. Trimming took 9 bases from V and 2 from J, leaving 10 bases between them. Germline CDR1 is SGHAT and CDR2 is FQNNGV. The CDR3 here is CASGTSNTGELFF. CDR3 bases: TGTGCCAGTGGGACATCAAACACCGGGGAGCTGTTTTTT.

The rearrangement uses TRBV7-9 and TRBJ2-3, with a weak D call TRBD2 (5 bases). The CDR3 covers 15 residues. Trimming pared 1 base from V and 2 bases from J, leaving 10 bases between. Germline CDR1 and CDR2: SEHNR and FQNEAQ (reference sequence). CDR3 in DNA: TGTGCCAGCAGCTTAGGTTCGGGGATCACAGATACGCAGTATTTT. This encodes CASSLGSGITDTQYF.

The chain combines TRBV19 with TRBJ2-1, with D possibly being TRBD1 or TRBD2 (7 bases each). The CDR3 loop spans 18 amino acids. Trimming took off 8 bases at V and 5 bases at J, with 28 bases between the two ends. CDR1 and CDR2 (germline): LNHDA, SQIVND (reference sequence). The CDR3 sequence is CASHTSGGRGQPDNEQFF. The CDR3 region has the DNA TGTGCCAGTCACACCTCCGGGGGGCGGGGACAGCCGGACAATGAGCAGTTCTTC.